This T cell receptor beta chain comes out of a study of post-analysis software for immune sequencing data (dated by TCRdb to between 2014 and 2017). In the study overall: Disease courses on record covered relapsing-remitting, secondary progressive and progressive-relapsing multiple sclerosis, though some patients had no subtype annotation. A subset of samples was prepared in parallel using single-end sample barcoding, then pooled and co-amplified after Illumina adapter ligation. The multiple sclerosis patient repertoires were compared with more than 9 previously published healthy control repertoires from donors aged 6 to 25 years.

In the case of this clonotype: What antigen it recognizes has not been identified. Base qualities are not recorded, but no much larger clone differs from it by a single base.

The library was produced with PCR. The sequencer was an Illumina HiSeq 2500. Unique molecular identifiers were incorporated into TCR beta cDNA libraries to reduce PCR and sequencing biases. Every 1 to 10 million input T cells yielded 500,000 or so cDNA molecules, meaning each molecule approximated one T cell. The patient libraries were prepared and sequenced with the same protocol used for the earlier healthy control dataset. Samples belonging to the same batch were prepared together, multiplexed and sequenced on a shared HiSeq lane. The authors' analysis ran thus. Raw barcoded reads were processed with MIGEC, and single-read molecular identifier groups were discarded before consensus assembly and CDR3 extraction. Clonotype tables were post-analysed with VDJtools, normalizing diversity by down-sampling all datasets to the smallest sample size. Repertoire overlap clustering matched CDR3 amino acid but not nucleotide sequences to correct batch-related cross-sample contamination. TCRdb reprocessing: public reads trimmed at Q25 with fastp, clones called with MiXCR, in-frame beta chains kept. Rows matching on CDR3 protein sequence are summarized as one entry with the most common DNA and genes. What appears here as the V and J calls and clone size reflects TCRdb's work, not the paper's. Within this sample are 740,000 or so distinct CDR3 sequences, with about 50% of them counted one time only. The ten largest clones represent 4% to 5.5% of the sample.

What the study reported, not specific to this receptor: Direct clustering with F measure revealed strong co-clustering of samples prepared in the same batch, which led to a batch-effect correction. The control group was slightly older than the multiple sclerosis patient group. Significantly lower normalized Chao1 diversity was found in multiple sclerosis patients than in controls, suggesting substantial peripheral T-cell clonal expansion. Significantly higher frequencies in patients than in controls were found for five or six TRBV segments, including TRBV5-6, TRBV5-1 and TRBV20-1.

TCR beta repertoires were profiled from peripheral blood of about a dozen young patients with multiple sclerosis to demonstrate the VDJtools post-analysis software. The multiple sclerosis patients were children and adolescents ranging in age from roughly 6 to 15 years. CDR1 is given as SGHRS and CDR2 as YFSETQ, both from the germline V gene. Clipping removes 4 bases from V and 6 bases from J, with 9 as the unmatched junction base count. From cysteine to phenylalanine, the CDR3 is 15 amino acids long. Here the CDR3 DNA is all that survives: 45 bases in frame from base 1. The rearranged chain carries TRBV5-1 and TRBJ2-1; a stretch of 8 junction bases matches TRBD1. This TCR was recovered from a girl aged 5-17 years with multiple sclerosis. The sequencing input was blood. The CDR3 loop reads CASSGTGLEGNEQFF. The nucleotide sequence reads as follows: TGCGCCAGCAGCGGGACAGGTTTGGAGGGCAATGAGCAGTTCTTC.